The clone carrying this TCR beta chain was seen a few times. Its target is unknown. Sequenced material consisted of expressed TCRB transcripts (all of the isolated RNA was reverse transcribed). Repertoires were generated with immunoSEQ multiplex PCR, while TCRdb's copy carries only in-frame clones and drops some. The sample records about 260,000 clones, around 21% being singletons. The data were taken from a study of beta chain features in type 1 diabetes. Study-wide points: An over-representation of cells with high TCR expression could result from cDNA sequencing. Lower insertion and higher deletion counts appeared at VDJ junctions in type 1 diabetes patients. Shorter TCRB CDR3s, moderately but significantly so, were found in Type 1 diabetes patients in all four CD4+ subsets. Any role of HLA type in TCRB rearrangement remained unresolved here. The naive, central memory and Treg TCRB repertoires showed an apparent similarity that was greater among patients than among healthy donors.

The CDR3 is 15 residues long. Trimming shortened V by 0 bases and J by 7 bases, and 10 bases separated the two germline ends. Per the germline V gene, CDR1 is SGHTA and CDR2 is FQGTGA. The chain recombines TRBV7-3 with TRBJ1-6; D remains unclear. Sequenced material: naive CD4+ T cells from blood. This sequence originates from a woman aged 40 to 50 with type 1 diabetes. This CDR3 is CASSLTGPGNSPLHF. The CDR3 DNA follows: TGTGCCAGCAGCTTAACAGGTCCCGGGAATTCACCCCTCCACTTT.